This T cell receptor beta chain came from a study of T cell responses to AZD1222 COVID-19 vaccine. V gave up 3 bases and J gave up 3 bases; unmatched junction bases: 8. CDR1 SGHRS and CDR2 YFSETQ come from the germline V gene. This CDR3 has 15 amino acids. TCRdb keeps only in-frame clones here, not all; method: immunoSEQ multiplex PCR. The sample holds around 130,000 clones; around 83% are singletons and the top ten take roughly 12%. The genes are TRBV5-1 and TRBJ2-7, with TRBD1 matching 8 bases. The clonotype was recovered from an adult in good health. The sequencing used peripheral blood, collected on day 0 of AZD1222 vaccination. The chain's CDR3 is CASSSNPRGLYEQYF. CDR3 sequence (DNA): TGCGCCAGCAGCTCCAACCCCAGGGGGCTCTACGAGCAGTACTTC.